One TCR beta chain is described in this entry. The antigen is not known. PCR involved 60 Vbeta and 13 Jbeta primers. The protocol was immunoSEQ multiplex PCR, while the TCRdb copy is restricted to in-frame clones and leaves out a portion. This sample has approximately 220,000 clones; about 75% occur once, and the top ten carry approximately 1.7%. The CDR3 contains 16 residues. Germline V lookup: CDR1 ENHRY, CDR2 SYGVKD. Trimming took 5 bases from V and 0 from J, leaving 15 bases between them. The data belong to a study of cytomegalovirus exposure and HLA in healthy donors. Findings of the study overall: Altogether, 160 or so TCR beta chains were recorded as cytomegalovirus-associated. In a later analysis, DRB1 alleles had the most associated TCRs; HLA-C alleles the fewest.

Unrecorded immune exposures were likely, despite nominal health at sampling. V usage is TRBV10-3 and J usage is TRBJ2-3, with D possibly TRBD1 on 6 matching bases. The material sequenced was PBMCs. This sequence was found in a woman in her thirties in good health and CMV-seronegative. CDR3 in amino acids: CAISTPDSTSTDTQYF. DNA for the CDR3: TGTGCCATCAGTACTCCGGACAGCACTAGCACAGATACGCAGTATTTT.